Sequencing of this T cell receptor beta chain was carried out in a study of blood T cell repertoires in COVID-19. Study as a whole: Both acute and convalescent COVID-19 samples were obtained from the United States, Italy and Spain. PBMCs, B-cell-depleted T cells, or T cells were the source of the cDNA or gDNA that made up the material.

The CDR3 extends over 14 amino acids. CDR1 is MNHEY and CDR2 is SVGAGI in the germline V gene. Trimming cost V 6 bases and J 2 bases, with 11 bases left between them. Methods used by the authors: Researchers report that nucleated cell counts were estimated from reference gene primer amplification. Assay: immunoSEQ multiplex PCR; the TCRdb copy retains only in-frame clones and omits some. Clone size and the V and J calls come from that table; the DNA yielded D and trimming. The sample lists some 120,000 clones, over 80% occurring once. The sequence derives from a woman in her 70s with acute or convalescent COVID-19. Material for sequencing was peripheral blood. This chain uses TRBV6-5 with TRBJ1-5; D may be TRBD1 (6 bases). Here the CDR3 DNA reads TGTGCCAGCAGGGGACACGGAGGCAATCAGCCCCAGCATTTT. The encoded protein is CASRGHGGNQPQHF.